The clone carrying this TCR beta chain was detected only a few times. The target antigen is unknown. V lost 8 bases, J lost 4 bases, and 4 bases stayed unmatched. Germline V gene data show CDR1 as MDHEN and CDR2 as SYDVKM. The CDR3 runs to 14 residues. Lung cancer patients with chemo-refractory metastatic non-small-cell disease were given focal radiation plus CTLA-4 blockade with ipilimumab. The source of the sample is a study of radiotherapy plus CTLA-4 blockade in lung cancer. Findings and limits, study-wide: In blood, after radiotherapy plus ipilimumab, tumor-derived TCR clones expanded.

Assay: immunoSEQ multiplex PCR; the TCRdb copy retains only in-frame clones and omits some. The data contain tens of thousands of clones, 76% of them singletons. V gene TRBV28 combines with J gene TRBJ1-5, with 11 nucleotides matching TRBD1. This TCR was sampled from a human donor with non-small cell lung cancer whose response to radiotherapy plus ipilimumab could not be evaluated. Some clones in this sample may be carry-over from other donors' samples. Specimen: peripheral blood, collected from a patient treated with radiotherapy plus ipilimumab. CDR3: CASRGQGANQPQHF. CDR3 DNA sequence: TGTGCCAGCCGCGGACAGGGGGCTAATCAGCCCCAGCATTTT.